This T cell receptor beta chain appears in the sequencing data of a study of blood T cell repertoires in COVID-19. Across the whole study: Sites across the United States, Italy and Spain contributed samples from acute and convalescent COVID-19. PBMCs, B-cell-depleted T cells, or T cells provided the cDNA or gDNA that made up the material.

Authors' analysis steps: Quantification of nucleated cells was approximated via reference gene primer amplification. The repertoire was sequenced with immunoSEQ multiplex PCR; TCRdb's copy has only in-frame clones and lacks some. That table furnishes V, J and clone size, whereas the DNA furnished D and trimming. The profile shows over 130,000 clones, just over 85% of them singletons. The receptor's source is a man in his 70s with acute or convalescent COVID-19. Sequencing was carried out using peripheral blood.

CDR3 in DNA: TGTGCCAGCAGCCCACTGACTAGCGGGGCCACCGGGGAGCTGTTTTTT. Protein: CASSPLTSGATGELFF. The rearrangement links TRBV9 to TRBJ2-2; 11 bases agree with TRBD2. CDR1 and CDR2 from the germline V gene are SGDLS and YYNGEE. The CDR3 length is 16 residues. V gave up 4 bases and J gave up 4 bases; unmatched junction bases: 6.